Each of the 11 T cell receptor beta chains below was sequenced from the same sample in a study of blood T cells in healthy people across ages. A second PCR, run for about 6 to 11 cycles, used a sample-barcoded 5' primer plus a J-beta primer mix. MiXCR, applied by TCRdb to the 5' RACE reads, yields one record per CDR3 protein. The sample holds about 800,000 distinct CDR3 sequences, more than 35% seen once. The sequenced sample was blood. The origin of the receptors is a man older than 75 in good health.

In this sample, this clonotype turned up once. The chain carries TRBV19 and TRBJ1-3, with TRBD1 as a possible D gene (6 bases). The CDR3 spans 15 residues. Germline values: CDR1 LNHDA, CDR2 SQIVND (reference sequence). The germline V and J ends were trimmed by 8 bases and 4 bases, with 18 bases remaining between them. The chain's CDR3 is CASSITGPGGNTIYF. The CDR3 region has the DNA TGTGCCAGTTCTATTACAGGGCCGGGAGGAAACACCATATATTTT.

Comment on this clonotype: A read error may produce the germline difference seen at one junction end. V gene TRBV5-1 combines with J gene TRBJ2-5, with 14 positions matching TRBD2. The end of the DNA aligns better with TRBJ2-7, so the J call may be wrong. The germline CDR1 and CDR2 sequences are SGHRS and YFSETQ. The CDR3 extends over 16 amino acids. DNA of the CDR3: TGCGCCGGCAGCCCGGGACTAGCGGGAGTAGCGTACGAGCAGTACTTC. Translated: CAGSPGLAGVAYEQYF.

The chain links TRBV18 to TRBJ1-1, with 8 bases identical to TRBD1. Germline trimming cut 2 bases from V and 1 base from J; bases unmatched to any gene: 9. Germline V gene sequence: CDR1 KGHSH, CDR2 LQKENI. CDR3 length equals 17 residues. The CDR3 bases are TGTGCCAGCTCACCATCCCCGTACAGGGGGACGAACACTGAAGCTTTCTTT. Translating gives CASSPSPYRGTNTEAFF.

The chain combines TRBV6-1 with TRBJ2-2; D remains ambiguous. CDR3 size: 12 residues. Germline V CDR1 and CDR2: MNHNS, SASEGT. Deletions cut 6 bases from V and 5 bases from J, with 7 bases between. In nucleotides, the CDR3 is TGTGCCAGCAGGGCGTGGACCGGGGAGCTGTTTTTT. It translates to CASRAWTGELFF.

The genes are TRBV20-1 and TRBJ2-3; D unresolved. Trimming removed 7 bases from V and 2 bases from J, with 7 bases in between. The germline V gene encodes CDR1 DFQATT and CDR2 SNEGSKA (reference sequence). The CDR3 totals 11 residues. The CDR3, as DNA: TGCAGTGGGGCCTACACAGATACGCAGTATTTT. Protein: CSGAYTDTQYF.

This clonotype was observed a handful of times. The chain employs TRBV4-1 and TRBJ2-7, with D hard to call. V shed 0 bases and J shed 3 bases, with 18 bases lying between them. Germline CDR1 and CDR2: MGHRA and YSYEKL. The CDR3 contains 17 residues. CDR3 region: CASSQDPVRTGLYEQYF. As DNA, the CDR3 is TGCGCCAGCAGCCAAGATCCAGTCAGGACGGGTCTCTACGAGCAGTACTTC.

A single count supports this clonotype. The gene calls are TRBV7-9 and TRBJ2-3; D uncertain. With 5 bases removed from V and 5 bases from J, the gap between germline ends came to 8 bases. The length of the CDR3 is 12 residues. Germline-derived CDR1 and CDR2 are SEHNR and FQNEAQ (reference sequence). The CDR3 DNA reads TGTGCCAGCAGCAACGCGATAGATACGCAGTATTTT. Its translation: CASSNAIDTQYF.

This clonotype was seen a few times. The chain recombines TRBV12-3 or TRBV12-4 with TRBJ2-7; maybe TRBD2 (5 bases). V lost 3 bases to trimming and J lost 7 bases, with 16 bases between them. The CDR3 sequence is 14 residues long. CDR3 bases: TGTGCCAGCAGTTTTGCCCCAGACGGGGAAGAGCAGTACTTC. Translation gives CASSFAPDGEEQYF.

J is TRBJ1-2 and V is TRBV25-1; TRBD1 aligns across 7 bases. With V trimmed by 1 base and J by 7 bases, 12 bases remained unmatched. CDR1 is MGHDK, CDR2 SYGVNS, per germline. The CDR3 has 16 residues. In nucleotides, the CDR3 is TGTGCCAGCAGTGAATCAGGGGTACAGGGGAAAACTGGCTACACCTTC. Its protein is CASSESGVQGKTGYTF.

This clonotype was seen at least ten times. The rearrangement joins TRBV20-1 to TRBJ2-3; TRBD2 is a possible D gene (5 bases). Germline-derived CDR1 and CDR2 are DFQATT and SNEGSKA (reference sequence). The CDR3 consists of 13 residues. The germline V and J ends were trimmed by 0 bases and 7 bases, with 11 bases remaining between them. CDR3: CSARDPSSYTQYF. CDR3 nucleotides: TGCAGTGCTAGAGATCCTAGCTCTTATACGCAGTATTTT.

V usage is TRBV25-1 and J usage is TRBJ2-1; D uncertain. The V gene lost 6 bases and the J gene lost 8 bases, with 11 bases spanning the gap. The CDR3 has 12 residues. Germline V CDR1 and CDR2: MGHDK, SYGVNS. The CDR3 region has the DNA TGTGCCAGCAGCCAAAAGGGTTATGAGCAGTTCTTC. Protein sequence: CASSQKGYEQFF.